This T cell receptor (beta chain) was found in a study of brain T cells in children with intractable seizures. Broader study findings: Clones missing pre-surgery may reflect undersampling of that blood sample.

Method: immunoSEQ multiplex PCR; TCRdb's copy keeps in-frame clones and lacks some. The sample yields 340,000 or so clones, over 90% seen once. Points on this clone: Its antigen is currently unknown.

Described time point: blood from clinic visit 5 months post-surgery; TSC patient then seizure free. Surgery cases with the highest brain T cell transcript signatures were chosen for sequencing. The specimen comprised peripheral blood, sampled approximately 5 months after surgery. The clonotype was recovered from a boy under two years old with tuberous sclerosis and intractable seizures.

CDR3 protein: CATAGQGNTGELFF. The DNA of the CDR3 is TGTGCCACTGCGGGACAGGGTAACACCGGGGAGCTGTTTTTT. The genes are TRBV2 and TRBJ2-2; 9 nucleotides match TRBD1. The J segment lost 2 bases and the V segment lost 10 bases, leaving 5 bases of the junction unmatched. Germline V gene sequence: CDR1 SNHLY, CDR2 FYNNEI. The CDR3 sequence is 14 residues long.